This T cell receptor (beta chain) was recorded in a study of OX40 agonist ivuxolimab in advanced cancers. The overall study: Across the patients, intravenous ivuxolimab was delivered every 2 weeks at 0.01 to 10 mg/kg. The mean age was roughly 60 years, ranging from about 20 to 90, with 65% to 85% of participants male.

Germline V gene sequence: CDR1 MDHEN, CDR2 SYDVKM. The V end was cut by 2 bases, the J end by 7 bases, with 13 bases between. The CDR3 runs to 14 residues. This table comes from immunoSEQ multiplex PCR, and its TCRdb copy is limited to in-frame clones, with some not included. Counted here are 70,000 to 95,000 clones, around 86% occurring once; the ten biggest clones make up about 1.9%. This clonotype was obtained from an adult with an advanced solid tumor such as melanoma, head and neck, liver or kidney cancer. This sample comprised CD4+ or CD8+ T cells sorted from blood, obtained in a trial of the OX40 agonist ivuxolimab. The rearrangement uses TRBV28 and TRBJ2-3; D not resolved. DNA for the CDR3: TGTGCCAGCAGTTTAGCGGTACTAAGGAATACGCAGTATTTT. This encodes CASSLAVLRNTQYF.